A selection of T cell receptor beta chains follows, all from one sample in a study of cytomegalovirus exposure and HLA in healthy donors. Produced via immunoSEQ multiplex PCR; TCRdb's table is partial and in-frame only. The sample records over 55,000 clones, around 96% being singletons. The sequenced material came from PBMCs. Every receptor here comes from a man aged 18 to 30 in good health and CMV-seronegative. Each CDR3 is given with its conserved first and last residue. Fields, in order: CDR3 protein, CDR3 DNA, J gene, D gene, V gene, clone size. The D gene is left open where the match is weak. Clone sizes are given selectively: once, few, many, or a class where the clone is expanded.

CASSLASSEIYEQYF,TGTGCCAGCAGCTTGGCGTCCAGCGAGATCTACGAGCAGTACTTC,TRBJ2-7,.,TRBV5-6,.
CASSRQDSYEQYF,TGTGCCAGCAGCCGACAGGACTCCTACGAGCAGTACTTC,TRBJ2-7,.,TRBV7-2,.
CAISGGLAGSYEQFF,TGTGCCATTTCAGGGGGACTAGCGGGATCGTACGAGCAGTTCTTC,TRBJ2-1,TRBD2,TRBV28,.
CASSTGSSYNEQFF,TGTGCCAGCAGTACGGGATCTTCCTACAATGAGCAGTTCTTC,TRBJ2-1,.,TRBV2,.
CATSREASGTADTQYF,TGTGCCACCAGCAGAGAGGCTAGCGGGACTGCAGATACGCAGTATTTT,TRBJ2-3,TRBD2,TRBV15,.
CASSLEGAQETQYF,TGTGCCAGCAGCTTAGAGGGGGCGCAGGAGACCCAGTACTTC,TRBJ2-5,TRBD1,TRBV11-1,.
CASSITGTGANVLTF,TGTGCCAGCTCAATAACAGGGACTGGGGCCAACGTCCTGACTTTC,TRBJ2-6,.,TRBV18,.
CASSLAGINYEQYF,TGTGCCAGCAGCTTAGCGGGGATAAACTACGAGCAGTACTTC,TRBJ2-7,TRBD2,TRBV6-6,.
CASSWRQITIMNTEAFF,TGTGCCAGTAGTTGGCGACAGATAACTATTATGAACACTGAAGCTTTCTTT,TRBJ1-1,.,TRBV19,.
CASNGGTASSGETQYF,TGTGCCAGCAATGGGGGGACAGCGTCGTCGGGGGAGACCCAGTACTTC,TRBJ2-5,.,TRBV28,.
CASSYRGTGELFF,TGTGCCAGCAGTTACAGGGGCACCGGGGAGCTGTTTTTT,TRBJ2-2,.,TRBV6-5,once
CATPKGGLTDTQYF,TGTGCCACCCCAAAGGGGGGGCTCACAGATACGCAGTATTTT,TRBJ2-3,.,TRBV2,.
CASSLRLAGNYEQYF,TGTGCCAGCAGCTTGAGACTAGCGGGAAACTACGAGCAGTACTTC,TRBJ2-7,TRBD2,TRBV5-6,.
CASSFQGSGYGYTF,TGTGCCAGCAGCTTCCAGGGGTCGGGCTATGGCTACACCTTC,TRBJ1-2,.,TRBV13,.
CASSPRQGGEKLFF,TGCGCCAGCAGCCCCCGACAGGGTGGAGAAAAACTGTTTTTT,TRBJ1-4,TRBD1,TRBV4-1,.
CASSLNGPDTQYF,TGTGCCAGCAGCTTAAACGGTCCAGATACGCAGTATTTT,TRBJ2-3,.,TRBV11-2,.
CASSPKDRTTYEQYF,TGTGCCAGCTCACCTAAGGACAGGACCACCTACGAGCAGTACTTC,TRBJ2-7,TRBD1,TRBV18,.
CSTLIPGYEQYF,TGCAGCACCCTCATTCCCGGTTACGAGCAGTACTTC,TRBJ2-7,.,TRBV29-1,.
CAWSVLGTGAGGELFF,TGTGCCTGGAGTGTACTTGGGACAGGGGCGGGCGGGGAGCTGTTTTTT,TRBJ2-2,TRBD1,TRBV30,.
CAISLGPRTEAFF,TGTGCCATCAGCCTGGGCCCCCGCACTGAAGCTTTCTTT,TRBJ1-1,.,TRBV10-3,.
CAAKDRVYTEAFF,TGTGCCGCCAAAGACAGGGTATACACTGAAGCTTTCTTT,TRBJ1-1,TRBD1,TRBV10-3,.
CAISDGPRFPEAFF,TGTGCCATCAGTGATGGTCCCCGGTTCCCTGAAGCTTTCTTT,TRBJ1-1,.,TRBV10-3,.
CASSYSEAETQYF,TGTGCCAGCAGTTATAGTGAGGCAGAGACCCAGTACTTC,TRBJ2-5,.,TRBV27,.
CASSFGDRVNEKLFF,TGTGCCAGCAGTTTTGGGGACAGAGTTAATGAAAAACTGTTTTTT,TRBJ1-4,TRBD1,TRBV28,.
CASSLGQGIAYEQYF,TGCGCCAGCAGCCTCGGACAGGGGATAGCCTACGAGCAGTACTTC,TRBJ2-7,TRBD1,TRBV4-1,.
CASSRGSLDEAFF,TGTGCCAGCAGCCGGGGAAGTTTGGATGAAGCTTTCTTT,TRBJ1-1,.,TRBV9,.
CASSGYRDGYTF,TGTGCCAGCAGTGGATACAGGGATGGCTACACCTTC,TRBJ1-2,.,TRBV27,.
CASSDRTFMNTEAFF,TGTGCCAGCAGTGACCGGACTTTTATGAACACTGAAGCTTTCTTT,TRBJ1-1,.,TRBV6-1,.
CATSPGQPNTGELFF,TGTGCCACCAGCCCGGGACAGCCAAACACCGGGGAGCTGTTTTTT,TRBJ2-2,TRBD1,TRBV15,few
CASSLVASGNQETQYF,TGTGCCAGCAGCTTAGTAGCTAGCGGGAACCAAGAGACCCAGTACTTC,TRBJ2-5,TRBD2,TRBV13,.
CASRTDTLSSQHF,TGTGCCAGCAGGACGGACACCCTTTCGTCCCAGCATTTT,TRBJ1-5,.,TRBV6-1,.
CASSARLAGGEQYF,TGTGCCAGCAGTGCCCGACTAGCGGGAGGCGAGCAGTACTTC,TRBJ2-7,TRBD2,TRBV27,.
CAWSVQGTGELFF,TGTGCCTGGAGTGTACAGGGCACCGGGGAGCTGTTTTTT,TRBJ2-2,.,TRBV30,.
CASNPRWRSSMNTEAFF,TGTGCCAGCAACCCCCGCTGGCGATCTAGTATGAACACTGAAGCTTTCTTT,TRBJ1-1,.,TRBV28,once
CASSQDHNQPQHF,TGCGCCAGCAGCCAAGATCACAATCAGCCCCAGCATTTT,TRBJ1-5,.,TRBV4-1,.
CASSAGDSLGKNIQYF,TGTGCCAGCAGCGCGGGGGACTCCCTAGGCAAAAACATTCAGTACTTC,TRBJ2-4,.,TRBV9,.
CARPILAGGGYEQYF,TGCGCCAGACCCATACTAGCGGGGGGGGGATACGAGCAGTACTTC,TRBJ2-7,TRBD2,TRBV10-1,.
CAWSSDRGIDEQYF,TGTGCCTGGAGTAGCGACAGGGGCATCGACGAGCAGTACTTC,TRBJ2-7,TRBD1,TRBV30,.
CASSPTGNRATEAFF,TGTGCCAGCAGTCCCACGGGTAACAGGGCCACTGAAGCTTTCTTT,TRBJ1-1,.,TRBV2,.
CASSSLLDRTGAFF,TGTGCCAGCAGCTCCCTTCTAGACAGGACCGGAGCTTTCTTT,TRBJ1-1,.,TRBV11-2,.
CASSLVTSDANVLTF,TGTGCCAGCAGCTTAGTTACTAGCGACGCCAACGTCCTGACTTTC,TRBJ2-6,TRBD2,TRBV7-9,.
CATSLTGSTDTQYF,TGTGCCACCTCTTTAACGGGAAGCACAGATACGCAGTATTTT,TRBJ2-3,.,TRBV15,.
CASSSPGLAQETQYF,TGTGCCAGCAGCTCTCCGGGACTAGCCCAAGAGACCCAGTACTTC,TRBJ2-5,TRBD2,TRBV5-6,.
CASSIVQGTGELFF,TGTGCCAGTAGTATTGTACAGGGGACCGGGGAGCTGTTTTTT,TRBJ2-2,TRBD1,TRBV19,.
CASSRRTGVDTDTQYF,TGTGCCAGCTCGCGGAGGACAGGGGTCGACACAGATACGCAGTATTTT,TRBJ2-3,TRBD1,TRBV18,.
CASSLDSEQYF,TGCGCCAGCAGCTTGGACAGCGAGCAGTACTTC,TRBJ2-7,.,TRBV5-1,.
CASSLVRVYRGRAEQFF,TGTGCCAGCAGTTTAGTCCGGGTTTATCGAGGGAGGGCTGAGCAGTTCTTC,TRBJ2-1,TRBD2,TRBV27,once
CASSSANREGGEKLFF,TGTGCCAGCAGCTCGGCAAACAGGGAAGGGGGAGAAAAACTGTTTTTT,TRBJ1-4,.,TRBV7-2,.
CAFNRDRYEQYF,TGTGCCTTTAACCGGGACAGATACGAGCAGTACTTC,TRBJ2-7,TRBD1,TRBV30,.
CASSAHGREARVEQFF,TGTGCCAGTAGTGCCCACGGACGGGAGGCCCGTGTTGAGCAGTTCTTC,TRBJ2-1,TRBD2,TRBV19,.
CASSVVTGGEQYF,TGTGCCAGCAGCGTAGTGACGGGGGGAGAGCAGTACTTC,TRBJ2-7,TRBD2,TRBV9,once
CASSGSNEQFF,TGCGCCAGCAGTGGCAGTAATGAGCAGTTCTTC,TRBJ2-1,.,TRBV5-1,once
CAISEGGGASYEQYF,TGTGCCATCAGTGAGGGCGGGGGCGCTTCCTACGAGCAGTACTTC,TRBJ2-7,.,TRBV10-3,.
CASSYDRANEETQYF,TGTGCCAGCAGTTACGACAGGGCCAATGAAGAGACCCAGTACTTC,TRBJ2-5,TRBD1,TRBV6-5,.
CASSLANAGYTDTQYF,TGCGCCAGCAGCTTGGCCAACGCGGGATACACAGATACGCAGTATTTT,TRBJ2-3,.,TRBV5-1,.
CASSLASGSTEQFF,TGTGCCAGCAGTTTGGCTAGTGGGTCGACTGAGCAGTTCTTC,TRBJ2-1,.,TRBV27,.
CASSPTQGMNTEAFF,TGTGCCAGCAGTCCAACGCAGGGAATGAACACTGAAGCTTTCTTT,TRBJ1-1,.,TRBV28,.